One T cell receptor (beta chain) is described in this entry. Its antigen is unidentified. Measured with immunoSEQ multiplex PCR; TCRdb has only the in-frame clones, and not every one. The sample lists 15,000 to 20,000 clones; roughly 84% were seen once. These data come from a study of PD-1 blockade in mismatch repair-deficient tumors. Study context: All were previously treated, progressing patients with 11 to 13 mismatch repair-deficient cancer types. Findings and caveats of the study: Rapid post-treatment expansion, then contraction, generally preceding radiologic response, marked tumor-resident clones.

PCR or immunohistochemistry showed mismatch repair deficiency in every enrolled patient. TCRs were sequenced from a few patients responding to pembrolizumab. This clonotype was obtained from an adult with mismatch repair-deficient cancer. The input for sequencing was PBMCs, taken before pembrolizumab treatment.

The CDR3 reads CASSAAGWMHTGELFF. The CDR3 nucleotides are TGTGCCAGTAGTGCCGCAGGGTGGATGCACACCGGGGAGCTGTTTTTT. This sequence joins TRBV19 and TRBJ2-2; perhaps TRBD1 as D (5 bases). This CDR3 is 16 amino acids long. Germline CDR1 and CDR2: LNHDA and SQIVND (reference sequence). V dropped 5 bases and J dropped 3 bases, with 16 bases sitting between them.